This T cell receptor beta chain stems from a study of vaccination effects on CD4 cells after COVID-19. Study details: Relative to the second dose, post-vaccine samples were obtained a median of 72 days later.

Of note for this clone: Its specificity is not known. The sample holds other DNA sequences that translate to the same CDR3.

Profiled with immunoSEQ multiplex PCR; TCRdb holds only in-frame clones, not every one. The data hold around 62,000 clones, with just under 75% observed a single time. Culture lasted around eleven days before CD4+ T cell isolation. All participants had two doses of either the BNT162b2 or mRNA-1273 vaccine. V lost 0 bases to trimming and J lost 5 bases, with 5 bases between them. From germline, CDR1 is MNHEY and CDR2 SVGAGI. The CDR3 length is 13 residues. The V and J genes are TRBV6-5 and TRBJ1-5; D call uncertain. This specimen was CD4+ T cells from PBMCs cultured without peptide, taken after COVID-19 vaccination. The sequence was obtained from a human donor who received a COVID-19 vaccine. The CDR3 loop reads CASSYSRDQPQHF. The CDR3 DNA reads TGTGCCAGCAGTTACTCGAGGGATCAGCCCCAGCATTTT.